This T cell receptor (beta chain) appears in the sequencing data of a study of T cells in localized non-small cell lung cancer. Study-wide findings and caveats: Measurement of T cell clonality placed uninvolved adjacent lung highest, above the level in tumor. The appearance of a median approximately 57 of the top 100 tumor clones was seen in adjacent lung. Greater T cell density in blood accompanied longer overall survival.

Remarks on this clone: The antigen is unknown.

Clones were sequenced by immunoSEQ multiplex PCR, and TCRdb holds only the in-frame ones, with some missing. There are approximately 30,000 clones in the sample; roughly 90% occur only once, and 2.8% lies in the top ten. This CDR3 is built from 16 residues. Between the trimmed V and J ends, which lost 9 bases and 0 bases, there was a span of 21 bases. Germline-derived CDR1 and CDR2 are SGHNT and YYREEE (reference sequence). This sequence joins TRBV5-4 and TRBJ1-1; tentatively, D is TRBD1 (6 bases). This receptor was obtained from a woman between 18 and 50 years old with stage I lung adenocarcinoma. Specimen: peripheral blood, collected before any cancer treatment. The CDR3 is CATKHTGTRMNTEAFF. As DNA, the CDR3 is TGTGCCACCAAGCATACCGGGACAAGAATGAACACTGAAGCTTTCTTT. Based on the CDR3 plus reference TRBV5-4 and TRBJ1-1, the full variable domain is ETGVTQSPTHLIKTRGQQVTLRCSSQSGHNTVSWYQQALGQGPQFIFQYYREEENGRGNFPPRFSGLQFPNYSSELNVNALELDDSALYLCATKHTGTRMNTEAFFGQGTRLTVV.